This T cell receptor (beta chain) was captured by sequencing in a study of OX40 agonist ivuxolimab in advanced cancers. This CDR3 contains 13 residues. Germline-derived CDR1 and CDR2 are SEHNR and FQNEAQ (reference sequence). The V and J ends lost 4 bases and 5 bases respectively, with 12 bases between them. The table came from immunoSEQ multiplex PCR; TCRdb's copy has only in-frame clones and leaves some out. The sample yields roughly 65,000 clones, around 86% seen once. This clonotype originated in an adult with an advanced solid tumor such as melanoma, head and neck, liver or kidney cancer. The sample consisted of CD4+ or CD8+ T cells sorted from blood, taken in a trial of the OX40 agonist ivuxolimab. The chain has TRBV7-9 and TRBJ2-7; TRBD1 might be the D (6 bases). CDR3 nucleotide sequence: TGTGCCAGCAGCTCACAGGGTATTAACGAGCAGTACTTC. Protein: CASSSQGINEQYF.